This T cell receptor beta chain was found in a study of monozygotic twins with inflammatory bowel disease. Without any T cell sorting, total RNA was isolated from whole blood. In the case of this clonotype: What it binds is not known.

The germline V gene encodes CDR1 MNHEY and CDR2 SMNVEV (reference sequence). The CDR3 length is 14 residues. Template switching incorporated UMIs with a 6-nucleotide sample barcode. Nested PCRs of roughly 17 and 9 cycles, two in total, were run on TCRalpha and TCRbeta cDNA. TCRdb processed the 5' RACE reads again and assigns one entry to each CDR3 protein, with no DNA. The listing contains fewer than 400,000 distinct CDR3 sequences. General study findings and limits: Possibly because of limited power, concordant and discordant twins showed no difference in repertoire similarity.

Sequencing used blood. The chain couples TRBV27 to TRBJ2-1; the TCRdb call, TRBD1, lacks DNA for checking. This sequence originates from a human donor with ulcerative colitis or Crohn's disease, or a healthy co-twin of an affected twin (not recorded which). The CDR3 sequence: CASSTGQGFNEQFF.